Following are 18 T cell receptor beta chains from one sample sequenced in a study of spatial heterogeneity in lung cancer (dated by TCRdb to between 2018 and 2020). The library came from 5' RACE. Instrument used: NextSeq 500. Through fastp at Q25 and MiXCR, TCRdb rebuilt clones from the public reads, retaining in-frame beta chains. CDR3 protein sequences are deduplicated, and each keeps its most common genes and DNA. The sample table holds under 40,000 distinct CDR3 sequences, of which roughly 4.9% were seen once. In total, the top ten clones hold around 25% of the sample. The label giving this sample's time point can be read as: sample taken at primary tumor resection. The sequenced sample was PBMCs, obtained at surgery. Receptors originate from a female donor with early-stage non-small cell lung cancer.

The chain combines TRBV27 with TRBJ2-2, with a tentative D call TRBD1 (6 bases). Germline-derived CDR1 and CDR2 are MNHEY and SMNVEV (reference sequence). The CDR3 is 15 residues long. V was trimmed by 7 bases and J by 7 bases, leaving 19 bases between them. For the CDR3, the DNA is TGTGCCAGCACTTCGGGCAGGGGACGTGGCGGGGAGCTGTTTTTT. Its protein product is CASTSGRGRGGELFF.

In this sample, this clonotype turned up a few times. This rearrangement joins TRBV20-1 to TRBJ2-3; 9 positions match TRBD2. Per the germline V gene, CDR1 is DFQATT and CDR2 is SNEGSKA (reference sequence). Trimming removed 4 bases from V and 6 bases from J; junction bases left unmatched: 5. The CDR3 runs 13 residues. The CDR3 bases are TGCAGTGCTACTAGCGGGACTCAGGATACGCAGTATTTT. This codes for CSATSGTQDTQYF.

This clonotype was detected ten times or more. This sequence joins TRBV10-3 and TRBJ1-2, with D possibly being TRBD1 (5 bases). The CDR3 spans 15 residues. V lost 2 bases and J lost 5, with 15 bases in between. Germline V gives CDR1 ENHRY, CDR2 SYGVKD. The CDR3 nucleotides are TGTGCCATCAGTGAGATCCAGGGTCCCTTTTATGGCTACACCTTC. As protein: CAISEIQGPFYGYTF.

This clonotype has a count of ten or more. In DNA, the CDR3 is TGTGCCAGCAGCTCCCGACCTCATGGCTACACCTTC. This gives the protein CASSSRPHGYTF. The chain carries TRBV7-9 and TRBJ1-2; the D is unclear. This CDR3 spans 12 amino acids. Germline assignment: CDR1 SEHNR and CDR2 FQNEAQ (reference sequence). The germline V and J ends were trimmed by 4 bases and 6 bases, with 9 bases remaining between them.

This chain links TRBV7-6 with TRBJ2-5, with D possibly TRBD1 on 8 matching bases. CDR3 length: 17 residues. V was clipped by 4 bases and J by 5 bases, with 23 bases between them. Germline V gene data show CDR1 as SGHVS and CDR2 as FNYEAQ. The CDR3 DNA follows: TGTGCCAGCAGCTCCAACACAGGGGGGGCAGGCAGGGAGACCCAGTACTTC. It is translated as CASSSNTGGAGRETQYF.

This clonotype was counted many times. The chain joins TRBV5-4 to TRBJ2-2, with unresolved D. V was trimmed by 5 bases and J by 7 bases, leaving 9 bases between them. The length of the CDR3 is 12 residues. Germline V CDR1 and CDR2: SGHNT, YYREEE (reference sequence). CDR3 sequence (DNA): TGTGCCAGCAGGCCGGAAAGCGGGGAGCTGTTTTTT. Translated: CASRPESGELFF.

This clonotype was seen repeatedly, ten times or more. This chain joins TRBV7-2 and TRBJ2-7; TRBD1 is a possible D gene (6 bases). From germline, CDR1 is SGHTA and CDR2 FQGNSA. The CDR3 loop spans 14 amino acids. Trimming removed 4 bases from V and 0 bases from J, with 10 bases in between. CDR3 coding DNA: TGTGCCAGCAGCTCGAACAGGGTCTCCTACGAGCAGTACTTC. The encoded protein is CASSSNRVSYEQYF.

This clonotype showed up many times. The rearrangement links TRBV6-2 or TRBV6-3 to TRBJ2-7; no clear D gene. With 2 bases removed from V and 4 bases from J, the gap between germline ends came to 9 bases. This CDR3 contains 13 residues. Germline CDR1 is MNHEY and CDR2 is SVGEGT. DNA of the CDR3: TGTGCCAGCAGTTACGTAGGGCGGTACGAGCAGTACTTC. Protein product: CASSYVGRYEQYF.

This clonotype was seen many times. The genes are TRBV28 and TRBJ1-5; D is uncertain. The CDR3 is 16 amino acids. CDR1 and CDR2 from the germline V gene are MDHEN and SYDVKM. V was pared by 6 bases and J by 7 bases, with 22 bases between. In DNA, the CDR3 is TGTGCCAGCAGCTTCAAGGGATACAGTGGCAGGCAGCCCCAGCATTTT. It codes for CASSFKGYSGRQPQHF.

This clonotype has a count of ten or more. This chain links TRBV18 with TRBJ2-7; 13 bases match TRBD2. CDR1 KGHSH and CDR2 LQKENI come from the germline V gene. This CDR3 has 15 residues. V shed 4 bases and J 5 bases; nucleotides not matched to a gene: 5. This CDR3 is CASSRGLAGEDEQYF. In DNA form, the CDR3 reads TGTGCCAGCTCACGAGGACTAGCGGGGGAGGACGAGCAGTACTTC.

At least ten counts were recorded for this clonotype. The rearrangement links TRBV20-1 to TRBJ2-3; TRBD2 aligns across 10 bases. Germline V CDR1 and CDR2: DFQATT, SNEGSKA (reference sequence). J lost 2 bases, V lost 7 bases, and 9 bases had no gene match. This CDR3 is 15 amino acids long. The DNA for the CDR3 is TGCAGTGTGGAGAGCGGGGGGGCCCTCACAGATACGCAGTATTTT. Amino acid sequence: CSVESGGALTDTQYF.

This clonotype was counted at least ten times. The gene calls are TRBV20-1 and TRBJ1-3; TRBD1 might be the D (6 bases). Germline CDR1 and CDR2: DFQATT and SNEGSKA (reference sequence). The CDR3 is 14 residues long. V was clipped by 3 bases and J by 7 bases, with 16 bases between them. The CDR3: CSARTLGTINTIYF. The CDR3 region has the DNA TGCAGTGCTAGGACGCTCGGGACAATCAACACCATATATTTT.

This clonotype was detected ten times or more. This chain uses TRBV2 with TRBJ1-2; D not resolved. CDR1 and CDR2 from the germline V gene are SNHLY and FYNNEI. This CDR3 spans 13 amino acids. Trimming pared 0 bases from V and 2 bases from J, leaving 4 bases between. Written as DNA, the CDR3 is TGTGCCAGCAGTGAAGCGAGGAACTATGGCTACACCTTC. It is translated as CASSEARNYGYTF.

This clonotype showed up many times. The chain couples TRBV7-6 to TRBJ2-7; TRBD2 matches 7 bases. CDR3 size: 13 residues. Unmatched junction bases numbered 2, after V lost 0 bases and J lost 6 bases. Germline V gene lookup returns CDR1 SGHVS and CDR2 FNYEAQ. The CDR3 spells CASSLAGGFEQYF. The CDR3 region has the DNA TGTGCCAGCAGCTTAGCGGGGGGGTTCGAGCAGTACTTC.

This clonotype has at least ten counts. This chain connects TRBV9 to TRBJ1-6; D uncertain. Germline CDR1 reads SGDLS; CDR2 reads YYNGEE. With 4 bases removed from V and 2 bases from J, the gap between germline ends came to 10 bases. This CDR3 has 15 residues. The DNA of the CDR3 is TGTGCCAGCAGCCCGGGCGGAGCCTATAATTCACCCCTCCACTTT. It is translated as CASSPGGAYNSPLHF.

The CDR3 nucleotides are TGTGCCAGCAGTTTGGGGTTTGCGGGGGGCGCAGATACGCAGTATTTT. It specifies CASSLGFAGGADTQYF. J is TRBJ2-3 and V is TRBV27, with 8 bases fitting TRBD2. V trimming: 3 bases; J trimming: 4 bases; junction bases outside the gene matches: 9. Germline V gene lookup returns CDR1 MNHEY and CDR2 SMNVEV (reference sequence). This CDR3 is built from 16 residues.

This clonotype appeared many times. Written as DNA, the CDR3 is TGCGCCAGCAGCCGACCGATGACAGGGGAGCTTGGCTACACCTTC. This codes for CASSRPMTGELGYTF. The chain employs TRBV4-1 and TRBJ1-2, with 8 bases identical to TRBD1. With 4 bases clipped from V and 7 bases from J, the junction kept 11 bases outside the gene matches. The CDR3 has 15 amino acids. Germline CDR1 is MGHRA and CDR2 is YSYEKL.

This clonotype showed up many times. The J gene is TRBJ2-3, the V gene TRBV10-1; D might be TRBD1 or TRBD2, each matching 6 bases. Germline assignment: CDR1 WNHNN and CDR2 SYGVQD (reference sequence). The germline V and J ends were trimmed by 3 bases and 3 bases, with 13 bases remaining between them. This CDR3 spans 15 amino acids. The CDR3 reads CASSESLGGTDTQYF. DNA of the CDR3: TGCGCCAGCAGTGAAAGTTTAGGGGGGACAGATACGCAGTATTTT.